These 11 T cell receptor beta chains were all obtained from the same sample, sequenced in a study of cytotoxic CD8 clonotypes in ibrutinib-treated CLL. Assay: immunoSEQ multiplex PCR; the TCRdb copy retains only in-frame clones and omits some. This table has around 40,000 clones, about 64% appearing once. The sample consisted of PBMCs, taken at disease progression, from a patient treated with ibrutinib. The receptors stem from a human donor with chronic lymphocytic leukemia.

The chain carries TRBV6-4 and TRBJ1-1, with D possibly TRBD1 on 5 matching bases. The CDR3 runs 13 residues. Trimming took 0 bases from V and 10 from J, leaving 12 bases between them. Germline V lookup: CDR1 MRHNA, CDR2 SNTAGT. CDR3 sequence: CASSDSFGGGAFF. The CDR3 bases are TGTGCCAGCAGTGACTCATTTGGGGGGGGAGCTTTCTTT.

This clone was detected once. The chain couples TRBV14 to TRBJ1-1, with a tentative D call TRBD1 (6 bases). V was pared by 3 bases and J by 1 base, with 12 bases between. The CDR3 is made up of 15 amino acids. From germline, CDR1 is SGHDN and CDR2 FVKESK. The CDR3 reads CASSHLTGPNTEAFF. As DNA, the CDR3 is TGTGCCAGCAGCCACCTGACAGGACCGAACACTGAAGCTTTCTTT.

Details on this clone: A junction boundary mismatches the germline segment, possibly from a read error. The CDR3 nucleotides are TGTGCCAGCAGCGAAGACAGTTCCCCGAACACCGGGGAGCTGTTTTTT. This codes for CASSEDSSPNTGELFF. The rearrangement links TRBV4-2 to TRBJ2-2; weak D call: TRBD1 (5 bases). The length of the CDR3 is 16 residues. CDR1 and CDR2 (germline): LGHNA, YNFKEQ.

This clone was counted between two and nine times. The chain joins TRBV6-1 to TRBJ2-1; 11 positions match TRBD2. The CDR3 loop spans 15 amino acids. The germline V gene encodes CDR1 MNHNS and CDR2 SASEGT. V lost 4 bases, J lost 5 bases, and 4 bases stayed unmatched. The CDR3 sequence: CASSVGTSGNNEQFF. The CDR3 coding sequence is TGTGCCAGCAGTGTGGGGACTAGCGGCAACAATGAGCAGTTCTTC.

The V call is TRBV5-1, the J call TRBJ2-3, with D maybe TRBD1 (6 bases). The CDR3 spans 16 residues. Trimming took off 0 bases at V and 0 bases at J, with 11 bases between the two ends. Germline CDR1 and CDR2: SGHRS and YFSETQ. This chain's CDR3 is CASSLVSRGSTDTQYF. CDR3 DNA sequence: TGCGCCAGCAGCTTGGTATCCAGGGGCAGCACAGATACGCAGTATTTT. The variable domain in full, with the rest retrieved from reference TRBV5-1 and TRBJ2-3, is KAGVTQTPRYLIKTRGQQVTLSCSPISGHRSVSWYQQTPGQGLQFLFEYFSETQRNKGNFPGRFSGRQFSNSRSEMNVSTLELGDSALYLCASSLVSRGSTDTQYFGPGTRLTVL.

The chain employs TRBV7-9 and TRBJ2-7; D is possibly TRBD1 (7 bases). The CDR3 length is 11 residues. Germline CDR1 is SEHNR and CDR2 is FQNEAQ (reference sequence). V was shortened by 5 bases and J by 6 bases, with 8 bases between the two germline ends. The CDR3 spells CASSQGGEQYF. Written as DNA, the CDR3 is TGTGCCAGCAGCCAGGGGGGCGAGCAGTACTTC.

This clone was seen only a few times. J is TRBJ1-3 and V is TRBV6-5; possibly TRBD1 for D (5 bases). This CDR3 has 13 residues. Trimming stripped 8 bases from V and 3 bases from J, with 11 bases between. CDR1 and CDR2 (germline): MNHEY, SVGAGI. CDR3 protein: CASRRDVGNTIYF. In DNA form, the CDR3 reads TGTGCCAGCCGCAGGGATGTTGGAAACACCATATATTTT.

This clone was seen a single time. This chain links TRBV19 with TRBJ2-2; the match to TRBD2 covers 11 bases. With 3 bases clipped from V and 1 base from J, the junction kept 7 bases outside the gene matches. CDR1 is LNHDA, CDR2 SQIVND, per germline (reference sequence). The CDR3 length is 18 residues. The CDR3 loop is CASSIGPGLAENTGELFF. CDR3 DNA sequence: TGTGCCAGTAGTATTGGTCCGGGACTAGCGGAGAACACCGGGGAGCTGTTTTTT. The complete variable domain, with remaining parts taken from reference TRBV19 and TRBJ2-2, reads DGGITQSPKYLFRKEGQNVTLSCEQNLNHDAMYWYRQDPGQGLRLIYYSQIVNDFQKGDIAEGYSVSREKKESFPLTVTSAQKNPTAFYLCASSIGPGLAENTGELFFGEGSRLTVL.

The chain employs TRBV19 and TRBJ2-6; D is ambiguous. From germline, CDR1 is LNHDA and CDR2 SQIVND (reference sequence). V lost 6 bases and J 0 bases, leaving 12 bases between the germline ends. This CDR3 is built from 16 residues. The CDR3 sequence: CASRDGPNSGANVLTF. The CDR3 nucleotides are TGTGCCAGTAGGGACGGTCCTAACTCTGGGGCCAACGTCCTGACTTTC.

The CDR3 here is CASSAGTGFGEQFF. Written as DNA, the CDR3 is TGTGCCAGCAGCGCCGGGACAGGGTTTGGTGAGCAGTTCTTC. The chain joins TRBV5-6 to TRBJ2-1; TRBD1 matches at 9 bases. V was pared by 4 bases and J by 9 bases, with 8 bases of the junction left unmatched. The length of the CDR3 is 14 residues. Germline CDR1 is SGHDT and CDR2 is YYEEEE.

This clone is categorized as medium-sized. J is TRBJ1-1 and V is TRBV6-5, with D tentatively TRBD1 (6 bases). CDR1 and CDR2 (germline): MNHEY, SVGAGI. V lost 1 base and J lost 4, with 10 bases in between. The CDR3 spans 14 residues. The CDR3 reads CASSYWGASTEAFF. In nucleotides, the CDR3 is TGTGCCAGCAGTTACTGGGGGGCTAGCACTGAAGCTTTCTTT.